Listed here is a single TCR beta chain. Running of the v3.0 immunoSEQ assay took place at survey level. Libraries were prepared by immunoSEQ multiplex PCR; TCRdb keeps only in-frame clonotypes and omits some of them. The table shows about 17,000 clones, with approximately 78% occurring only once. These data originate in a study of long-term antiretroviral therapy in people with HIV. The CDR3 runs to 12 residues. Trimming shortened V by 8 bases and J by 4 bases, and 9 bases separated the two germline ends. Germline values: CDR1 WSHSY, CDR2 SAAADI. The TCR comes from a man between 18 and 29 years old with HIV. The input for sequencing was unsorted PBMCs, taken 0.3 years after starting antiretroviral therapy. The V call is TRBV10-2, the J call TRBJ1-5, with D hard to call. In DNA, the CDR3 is TGCGCCAGCCGCGACGGAAATCAGCCCCAGCATTTT. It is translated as CASRDGNQPQHF.